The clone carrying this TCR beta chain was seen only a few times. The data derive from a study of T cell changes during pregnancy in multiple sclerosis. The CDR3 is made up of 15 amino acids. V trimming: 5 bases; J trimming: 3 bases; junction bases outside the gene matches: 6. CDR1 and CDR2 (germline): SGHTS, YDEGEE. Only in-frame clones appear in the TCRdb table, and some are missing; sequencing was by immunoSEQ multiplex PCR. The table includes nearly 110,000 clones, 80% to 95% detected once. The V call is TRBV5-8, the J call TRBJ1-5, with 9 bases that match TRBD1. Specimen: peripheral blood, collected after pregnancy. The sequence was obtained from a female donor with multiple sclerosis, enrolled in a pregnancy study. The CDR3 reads CASSRGTGLNQPQHF. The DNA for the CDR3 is TGTGCCAGCAGTAGAGGGACAGGGCTCAATCAGCCCCAGCATTTT. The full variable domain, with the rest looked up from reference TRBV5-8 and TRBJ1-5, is EAGVTQSPTHLIKTRGQQATLRCSPISGHTSVYWYQQALGLGLQFLLWYDEGEERNRGNFPPRFSGRQFPNYSSELNVNALELEDSALYLCASSRGTGLNQPQHFGDGTRLSIL.